These 28 T cell receptor beta chains came from one sample sequenced in a study of cytomegalovirus exposure and HLA in healthy donors. The PCR employed 60 Vbeta primers together with 13 Jbeta primers. Libraries were prepared by immunoSEQ multiplex PCR; TCRdb keeps only in-frame clonotypes and omits some of them. The sample yields fewer than 120,000 clones, around 85% seen once. The sample taken for sequencing was PBMCs. The origin of the receptors is a man between 40 and 49 years old in good health and CMV-seronegative.

Many counts were recorded for this clone. J is TRBJ1-2 and V is TRBV6-5; D ambiguous. The germline V and J ends were trimmed by 4 bases and 4 bases, with 16 bases remaining between them. There are 15 residues in the CDR3. Germline V gene data show CDR1 as MNHEY and CDR2 as SVGAGI. The CDR3 sequence is CASSLGSAGLYGYTF. The DNA for the CDR3 is TGTGCCAGCAGTTTGGGTAGCGCAGGCCTCTATGGCTACACCTTC.

The chain carries TRBV29-1 and TRBJ1-4; D gene unclear. CDR1 is SQVTM and CDR2 is ANQGSEA in the germline V gene. This CDR3 region has 13 residues. V lost 5 bases and J 7 bases, leaving 14 bases between the germline ends. The CDR3, as DNA: TGCAGCGTTCTGCCTAGGTCGGGTGAAAAACTGTTTTTT. This sequence encodes CSVLPRSGEKLFF. The entire variable domain, with the rest obtained from reference TRBV29-1 and TRBJ1-4, is as follows: SAVISQKPSRDICQRGTSLTIQCQVDSQVTMMFWYRQQPGQSLTLIATANQGSEATYESGFVIDKFPISRPNLTFSTLTVSNMSPEDSSIYLCSVLPRSGEKLFFGSGTQLSVL.

V gene TRBV5-8 combines with J gene TRBJ2-1; D is unclear. CDR3 length equals 11 residues. The V gene lost 4 bases and the J gene lost 10 bases, with 9 bases spanning the gap. Germline CDR1 reads SGHTS; CDR2 reads YDEGEE. DNA for the CDR3: TGTGCCAGCAGCCGAGTTAGAGAGCAGTTCTTC. Amino acids: CASSRVREQFF.

The chain links TRBV6-5 to TRBJ2-2; possibly TRBD1 for D (5 bases). There are 15 residues in the CDR3. The V and J ends lost 4 bases and 5 bases respectively, with 14 bases between them. The germline gives CDR1 MNHEY, CDR2 SVGAGI. The CDR3 loop is CASSLAGIPTGELFF. In nucleotides, the CDR3 is TGTGCCAGCAGTTTGGCAGGGATACCGACCGGGGAGCTGTTTTTT.

This clone was counted only a few times. The chain combines TRBV5-1 with TRBJ2-5; perhaps TRBD1 as D (5 bases). V was cut by 4 bases and J by 1 base, with 11 bases left in between. CDR1 SGHRS and CDR2 YFSETQ come from the germline V gene. The CDR3 runs to 14 residues. The CDR3 DNA follows: TGCGCCAGCAGCCTACACAGGAGCCAAGAGACCCAGTACTTC. Amino acids: CASSLHRSQETQYF.

The gene calls are TRBV7-9 and TRBJ1-2; D may be TRBD1 (5 bases). The CDR3 consists of 13 residues. The germline V gene has CDR1 SEHNR and CDR2 FQNEAQ (reference sequence). The ends were cut back, 3 bases at V and 6 bases at J, with 11 bases in the middle. The CDR3 region is CASSLEGRNGYTF. CDR3 bases: TGTGCCAGCAGCTTGGAGGGGAGGAATGGCTACACCTTC.

The rearrangement links TRBV28 to TRBJ1-2; no clear D gene. Looked up from germline, CDR1 is MDHEN and CDR2 is SYDVKM. V lost 6 bases and J lost 8, with 13 bases in between. The CDR3 is 12 residues long. The CDR3 loop is CASSPLFRGYTF. The CDR3 DNA is TGTGCCAGCAGCCCACTGTTCCGCGGCTACACCTTC.

The J gene is TRBJ1-4, the V gene TRBV11-2; the match to TRBD1 covers 8 bases. The junction had 6 bases not matched to a gene; V was cut back by 5 bases and J by 7 bases. The V gene's germline CDR1 is SGHAT and CDR2 FQNNGV. This CDR3 is built from 14 residues. The CDR3 protein is CASSPTGGREKLFF. In nucleotides, the CDR3 is TGTGCCAGCAGCCCTACAGGGGGTCGTGAAAAACTGTTTTTT.

This chain connects TRBV6-5 to TRBJ2-4; the D gene is possibly TRBD1 (5 bases). CDR3 size: 16 residues. The germline V gene has CDR1 MNHEY and CDR2 SVGAGI. The V end lost 4 bases, the J end lost 2 bases, and 15 bases lay between the germline ends. The DNA of the CDR3 is TGTGCCAGCAGTTCACCTAGGGGCGGAACCAAAAACATTCAGTACTTC. Translation gives CASSSPRGGTKNIQYF.

The chain employs TRBV9 and TRBJ2-7; perhaps TRBD2 as D (6 bases). Deletions cut 4 bases from V and 3 bases from J, with 11 bases between. CDR1 SGDLS and CDR2 YYNGEE come from the germline V gene. The CDR3 runs to 13 residues. In nucleotides, the CDR3 is TGTGCCAGCAGCTCCGGGACTTACTACGAGCAGTACTTC. This translates into CASSSGTYYEQYF.

The chain combines TRBV7-9 with TRBJ2-1, with 7 bases identical to TRBD1. Per the germline V gene, CDR1 is SEHNR and CDR2 is FQNEAQ (reference sequence). J was trimmed by 8 bases and V by 8 bases; bases with no gene match: 6. The CDR3 contains 12 residues. The CDR3 region is CASVEGAHEQFF. CDR3 DNA sequence: TGTGCCAGCGTCGAGGGGGCGCATGAGCAGTTCTTC.

V and J are TRBV5-1 and TRBJ2-7; 11 nucleotides match TRBD1. V dropped 4 bases and J dropped 4; count of bases not matched to a gene: 7. Per germline, CDR1 SGHRS and CDR2 YFSETQ. The CDR3 loop spans 15 amino acids. The CDR3 region is CASSESGQGAYEQYF. Here the CDR3 DNA reads TGCGCCAGCAGCGAAAGCGGACAGGGGGCATACGAGCAGTACTTC.

The chain links TRBV30 to TRBJ2-5; D gene uncertain. Per the germline V gene, CDR1 is GTSNPN and CDR2 is SVGIG (reference sequence). The V gene lost 3 bases and the J gene lost 3 bases, with 8 bases spanning the gap. This CDR3 is 12 amino acids long. The CDR3 is CAWRSAKETQYF. CDR3 nucleotide sequence: TGTGCCTGGAGGTCCGCTAAAGAGACCCAGTACTTC.

This clone occurred once. This chain joins TRBV18 and TRBJ2-7; D perhaps matches TRBD2 (6 bases). V was cut by 4 bases and J by 3 bases, with 13 bases left in between. The CDR3 has 14 residues. Germline V gene lookup returns CDR1 KGHSH and CDR2 LQKENI. CDR3 sequence: CASSRGTGDYEQYF. CDR3 nucleotide sequence: TGTGCCAGCTCACGGGGAACGGGAGACTACGAGCAGTACTTC. Supplemented by reference TRBV18 and TRBJ2-7, the full variable domain reads NAGVMQNPRHLVRRRGQEARLRCSPMKGHSHVYWYRQLPEEGLKFMVYLQKENIIDESGMPKERFSAEFPKEGPSILRIQQVVRGDSAAYFCASSRGTGDYEQYFGPGTRLTVT.

The table lists this clone with a count of one. The chain is built from TRBV15 and TRBJ2-3, with D maybe TRBD1 (5 bases). With 0 bases removed from V and 0 bases from J, the gap between germline ends came to 10 bases. The CDR3 loop spans 16 amino acids. Germline assignment: CDR1 LNHNV and CDR2 YYDKDF (reference sequence). CDR3 residues: CATSRDRTPSTDTQYF. The CDR3 nucleotides read TGTGCCACCAGCAGAGATCGGACACCCAGCACAGATACGCAGTATTTT.

V gene TRBV5-4 combines with J gene TRBJ2-5; 8 positions agree with TRBD2. After removal of 3 bases from V and 9 bases from J, the junction contained 7 bases not matched to a gene. The CDR3 totals 13 residues. Germline V gives CDR1 SGHNT, CDR2 YYREEE (reference sequence). The DNA for the CDR3 is TGTGCCAGCAGCTATACTAACGGGGGGGCCCAGTACTTC. Protein: CASSYTNGGAQYF. Drawing the rest from reference TRBV5-4 and TRBJ2-5, the complete variable domain is ETGVTQSPTHLIKTRGQQVTLRCSSQSGHNTVSWYQQALGQGPQFIFQYYREEENGRGNFPPRFSGLQFPNYSSELNVNALELDDSALYLCASSYTNGGAQYFGPGTRLLVL.

The CDR3 DNA is TGTGCCAGCAGCGTAGAGGGACAGGCGGCTACGGGGCAGTACTTC. Its translation is CASSVEGQAATGQYF. The genes are TRBV9 and TRBJ2-7; TRBD1 matches 8 bases. This CDR3 region has 15 residues. Trimming cost V 0 bases and J 9 bases; bases outside gene matches: 11. Looked up from germline, CDR1 is SGDLS and CDR2 is YYNGEE.

The chain recombines TRBV29-1 with TRBJ1-3, with 8 nucleotides matching TRBD1. The V gene end was trimmed by 7 bases and the J gene end by 2 bases; junction bases not matched to a gene: 7. This CDR3 contains 14 residues. Germline-derived CDR1 and CDR2 are SQVTM and ANQGSEA. The CDR3 loop reads CSAYEDRAGNTIYF. The CDR3 DNA is TGCAGCGCCTATGAGGACAGGGCTGGAAACACCATATATTTT.

The chain uses TRBV5-1 and TRBJ2-1, with 8 bases fitting TRBD2. Germline V gene sequence: CDR1 SGHRS, CDR2 YFSETQ. The CDR3 loop spans 15 amino acids. V lost 6 bases, J lost 7 bases, and 12 bases stayed unmatched. CDR3 nucleotides: TGCGCCAGCATTTTGCGGGGGGTTGGGAGGAATGAGCAGTTCTTC. This gives the protein CASILRGVGRNEQFF.

This chain connects TRBV6-5 to TRBJ1-3; maybe TRBD1 (6 bases). Germline CDR1 MNHEY, CDR2 SVGAGI. The CDR3 extends over 14 amino acids. The ends were cut back, 6 bases at V and 0 bases at J, with 9 bases in the middle. The CDR3 DNA sequence: TGTGCCAGCAGCTTACAGGGCTCTGGAAACACCATATATTTT. Encoded protein: CASSLQGSGNTIYF.

This chain joins TRBV19 and TRBJ1-5; 8 bases fit TRBD1. This CDR3 is built from 16 residues. In germline, CDR1 is LNHDA, CDR2 SQIVND (reference sequence). V dropped 4 bases and J dropped 4; count of bases not matched to a gene: 9. The CDR3 region has the DNA TGTGCCAGTAGTACGCCCCGGACAGGGCCAAATCAGCCCCAGCATTTT. Its translation: CASSTPRTGPNQPQHF.

This sequence joins TRBV6-5 and TRBJ1-2; TRBD1 matches 9 bases. CDR1 is MNHEY and CDR2 is SVGAGI in the germline V gene. With 7 bases clipped from V and 8 bases from J, the junction kept 11 bases outside the gene matches. CDR3 length: 14 residues. The CDR3 DNA reads as TGTGCCAGCAACTTCGGGGGACAGGGCTTCGGCTACACCTTC. Translation: CASNFGGQGFGYTF.

This chain links TRBV29-1 with TRBJ2-7; TRBD2 matches 12 bases. CDR3 length: 14 amino acids. The trim removed 5 bases at V and 4 bases at J, leaving 6 bases unmatched. The V gene's germline CDR1 is SQVTM and CDR2 ANQGSEA. The CDR3 is CSVLGLAGIYEQYF. CDR3 bases: TGCAGCGTTCTAGGACTAGCGGGAATTTACGAGCAGTACTTC.

In this sample, this clone turned up a few times. The chain links TRBV27 to TRBJ2-7; 7 bases map to TRBD1. The CDR3 covers 11 residues. Germline CDR1 MNHEY, CDR2 SMNVEV (reference sequence). J was trimmed by 3 bases and V by 8 bases; bases with no gene match: 1. CDR3 sequence (DNA): TGTGCCAGCCGGACAGGCTACGAGCAGTACTTC. It yields the protein CASRTGYEQYF.

The gene calls are TRBV7-2 and TRBJ1-5; the D gene is possibly TRBD1 (5 bases). The germline V gene encodes CDR1 SGHTA and CDR2 FQGNSA. V gave up 0 bases and J gave up 9 bases, with 12 bases separating them. CDR3 length: 14 residues. CDR3 coding DNA: TGTGCCAGCAGCTTAGCGCAGGGCCAAGTGCCCCAGCATTTT. Amino acid sequence: CASSLAQGQVPQHF.

The chain couples TRBV6-5 to TRBJ1-2, with 8 positions matching TRBD1. V gave up 8 bases and J gave up 7 bases; unmatched junction bases: 6. Germline CDR1 MNHEY, CDR2 SVGAGI. The CDR3 consists of 12 residues. The CDR3 nucleotides are TGTGCCAGCCGGGCAGGGGGCGGTGGCTACACCTTC. It codes for CASRAGGGGYTF.

The chain combines TRBV7-3 with TRBJ1-1; D is unclear. Germline lookup yields CDR1 SGHTA and CDR2 FQGTGA. This CDR3 has 12 residues. The V end was cut by 4 bases, the J end by 7 bases, with 10 bases between. The CDR3 nucleotides read TGTGCCAGCAGCTCACCCCGGGGTGAAGCTTTCTTT. Protein: CASSSPRGEAFF.

This rearrangement joins TRBV5-6 to TRBJ2-3; D unclear. V was cut by 2 bases and J by 2 bases, with 3 bases left in between. CDR3 length: 12 amino acids. Per the germline V gene, CDR1 is SGHDT and CDR2 is YYEEEE. CDR3 protein: CASSFITDTQYF. The CDR3 region has the DNA TGTGCCAGCAGCTTTATCACAGATACGCAGTATTTT.